Shown below are 13 T cell receptor beta chains from a single sample sequenced in a study of PD-1 blockade in classical Hodgkin lymphoma. Every patient was affected by relapse after autologous stem cell transplantation, while exposure to brentuximab vedotin was not uniform. Magnetic negative selection purified CD4+ T cells from thawed PBMCs. Produced via immunoSEQ multiplex PCR; TCRdb's table is partial and in-frame only. The data show about 12,000 clones, approximately 87% seen once. Sequencing used CD4+ T cells from blood, obtained at baseline. Receptors were obtained from a human donor with classical Hodgkin lymphoma.

This clone showed up just once. The DNA of the CDR3 is TGTGCCAGCAGACCGGACAGGGGGAGCACAGATACGCAGTATTTT. It translates to CASRPDRGSTDTQYF. The chain employs TRBV5-6 and TRBJ2-3, with 10 bases fitting TRBD1. V shed 5 bases, J shed 0 bases, and the junction held 3 bases outside the gene matches. CDR1 and CDR2 (germline): SGHDT, YYEEEE. This CDR3 spans 15 amino acids.

The chain joins TRBV29-1 to TRBJ1-5; D not resolved. The length of the CDR3 is 13 residues. Germline V gene lookup returns CDR1 SQVTM and CDR2 ANQGSEA. Between the trimmed V and J ends, which lost 4 bases and 3 bases, there was a span of 10 bases. This CDR3 is CSVGAAPNQPQHF. The DNA of the CDR3 is TGCAGCGTTGGGGCCGCTCCCAATCAGCCCCAGCATTTT. Using reference TRBV29-1 and TRBJ1-5 for the parts outside the CDR3, the full variable domain is SAVISQKPSRDICQRGTSLTIQCQVDSQVTMMFWYRQQPGQSLTLIATANQGSEATYESGFVIDKFPISRPNLTFSTLTVSNMSPEDSSIYLCSVGAAPNQPQHFGDGTRLSIL.

J is TRBJ2-5 and V is TRBV19; TRBD2 is a possible D gene (6 bases). The CDR3 extends over 15 amino acids. The V and J ends lost 3 bases and 3 bases respectively, with 14 bases between them. The germline V gene encodes CDR1 LNHDA and CDR2 SQIVND (reference sequence). The CDR3 spells CASSIGGSREETQYF. CDR3 DNA: TGTGCCAGTAGTATCGGGGGTTCGAGAGAAGAGACCCAGTACTTC.

This sequence joins TRBV25-1 and TRBJ1-6, with a weak D call TRBD1 (6 bases). Trimming pared 1 base from V and 7 bases from J, leaving 17 bases between. Looked up from germline, CDR1 is MGHDK and CDR2 is SYGVNS. This CDR3 has 17 residues. DNA for the CDR3: TGTGCCAGCAGTGAATCCGGCAGGGGCATTCAGAATTCACCCCTCCACTTT. Its protein is CASSESGRGIQNSPLHF.

The J gene is TRBJ1-1, the V gene TRBV19; possible D gene TRBD1, 5 bases. CDR3 size: 12 residues. V was pared by 5 bases and J by 6 bases, with 10 bases between. Germline values: CDR1 LNHDA, CDR2 SQIVND (reference sequence). The DNA of the CDR3 is TGTGCCAGTAGTGTCGGGGGGGCTGAAGCTTTCTTT. It encodes CASSVGGAEAFF.

This chain connects TRBV4-1 to TRBJ2-7, with 8 bases that match TRBD2. V lost 0 bases and J lost 3; bases outside the gene matches: 7. The CDR3 has 16 amino acids. Germline CDR1 MGHRA, CDR2 YSYEKL. The CDR3 here is CASSQDLTSEVYEQYF. The CDR3 DNA follows: TGCGCCAGCAGCCAAGATCTGACTAGCGAGGTCTACGAGCAGTACTTC.

The V and J genes are TRBV19 and TRBJ2-2; 8 bases map to TRBD2. The CDR3 length is 13 residues. The V gene's germline CDR1 is LNHDA and CDR2 SQIVND (reference sequence). Unmatched junction bases numbered 7, after V lost 9 bases and J lost 7 bases. The CDR3 DNA follows: TGTGCCAGCCAGCGGGAGAGGGGCGGGGAGCTGTTTTTT. Its translation: CASQRERGGELFF.

This clone showed up just once. V usage is TRBV28 and J usage is TRBJ2-7, with TRBD1 matching over 8 bases. J lost 4 bases, V lost 7 bases, and 30 bases had no gene match. The CDR3 has 21 amino acids. The germline gives CDR1 MDHEN, CDR2 SYDVKM. For the CDR3, the DNA is TGTGCCAGCACCGGAAGGAGACAGGGGATAATTGGGGGAGCGATTAAATACGAGCAGTACTTC. The encoded protein is CASTGRRQGIIGGAIKYEQYF.

This rearrangement joins TRBV9 to TRBJ2-3; 14 bases map to TRBD2. The trim removed 2 bases at V and 4 bases at J, leaving 9 bases unmatched. Germline CDR1 SGDLS, CDR2 YYNGEE. This CDR3 has 18 residues. This CDR3 reads CASSVSPGLAGGSDTQYF. The CDR3 DNA sequence: TGTGCCAGCAGCGTTTCCCCTGGACTAGCGGGAGGATCAGATACGCAGTATTTT. Complete variable domain (other parts from reference TRBV9 and TRBJ2-3): DSGVTQTPKHLITATGQRVTLRCSPRSGDLSVYWYQQSLDQGLQFLIQYYNGEERAKGNILERFSAQQFPDLHSELNLSSLELGDSALYFCASSVSPGLAGGSDTQYFGPGTRLTVL.

The chain links TRBV29-1 to TRBJ2-7, with D maybe TRBD1 (6 bases). CDR1 is SQVTM, CDR2 ANQGSEA, per germline. CDR3 length: 12 amino acids. Trimming removed 6 bases from V and 2 bases from J, with 11 bases in between. The CDR3 coding sequence is TGCAGCGTGACTCGGGACACCTACGAGCAGTACTTC. It translates to CSVTRDTYEQYF.

This rearrangement joins TRBV6-1 to TRBJ2-7, with D perhaps TRBD2 (6 bases). The CDR3 covers 15 residues. The germline V gene has CDR1 MNHNS and CDR2 SASEGT. Trimming removed 10 bases from V and 0 bases from J, with 19 bases in between. CDR3 coding DNA: TGTGCCATATCGCGCAAGCGGGCGAGCTCCTACGAGCAGTACTTC. Protein: CAISRKRASSYEQYF.

This clone is a singleton in its sample. A read error may account for a junction end that differs from germline. V usage is TRBV11-2 and J usage is TRBJ1-6; D remains unclear. Germline V gene sequence: CDR1 SGHAT, CDR2 FQNNGV. The CDR3 loop spans 15 amino acids. The CDR3 loop is CASSSISPGNSPLHF. For the CDR3, the DNA is TGTGCCAGCAGCTCAATCTCGCCCGGGAATTCGCCCCTCCACTTT.

V gene TRBV29-1 combines with J gene TRBJ1-1; D remains unclear. The CDR3 is 12 amino acids. CDR1 SQVTM and CDR2 ANQGSEA come from the germline V gene. V was trimmed by 3 bases and J by 1 base, leaving 6 bases between them. DNA for the CDR3: TGCAGCGTTGATTCAGGGAACACTGAAGCTTTCTTT. Protein: CSVDSGNTEAFF.